The present entry profiles one T cell receptor beta chain with its context. The entry originates in a study of blood T cell repertoires in COVID-19. Study-wide background: Acute-phase and convalescent COVID-19 samples originated in the United States, Italy and Spain. Sources were T cells, B-cell-depleted T cells, or PBMCs; the material itself was cDNA or gDNA.

V was trimmed by 8 bases and J by 9 bases, leaving 11 bases between them. Germline V gives CDR1 MNHEY, CDR2 SVGAGI. The CDR3 covers 12 residues. In the authors' workflow: The assay estimated nucleated cells by amplifying reference gene primers. Repertoires were generated with immunoSEQ multiplex PCR, while TCRdb's copy carries only in-frame clones and drops some. V and J calls and clone size are those listed in that table; D and trimming were worked out from the DNA. The sample includes more than 150,000 clones, 88% seen only once; the top ten take about 2.4%. The chain links TRBV6-5 to TRBJ1-6; TRBD1 might be the D (5 bases). The sequence came from a woman in her 70s with acute or convalescent COVID-19. The sample consisted of peripheral blood. The chain's CDR3 is CASGAVGSPLHF. The CDR3 DNA reads as TGTGCCAGCGGGGCAGTTGGTTCACCCCTCCACTTT.